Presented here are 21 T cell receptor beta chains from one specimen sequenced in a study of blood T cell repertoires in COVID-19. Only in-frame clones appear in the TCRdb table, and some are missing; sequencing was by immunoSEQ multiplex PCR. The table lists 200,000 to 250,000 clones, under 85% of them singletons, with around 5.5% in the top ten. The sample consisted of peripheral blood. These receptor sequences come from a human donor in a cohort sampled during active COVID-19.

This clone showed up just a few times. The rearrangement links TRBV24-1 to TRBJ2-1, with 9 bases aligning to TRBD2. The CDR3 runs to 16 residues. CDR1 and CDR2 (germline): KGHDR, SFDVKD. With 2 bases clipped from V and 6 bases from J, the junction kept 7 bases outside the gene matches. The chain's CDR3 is CATSDSLAGAGNEQFF. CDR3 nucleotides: TGTGCCACCAGTGATTCTTTAGCGGGAGCCGGCAATGAGCAGTTCTTC.

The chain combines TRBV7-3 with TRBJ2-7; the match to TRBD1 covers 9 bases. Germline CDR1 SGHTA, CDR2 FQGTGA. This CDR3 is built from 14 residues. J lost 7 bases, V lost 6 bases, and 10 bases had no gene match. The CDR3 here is CASSLDRGSREQYF. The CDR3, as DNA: TGTGCCAGCAGTTTGGACAGGGGAAGTCGTGAGCAGTACTTC.

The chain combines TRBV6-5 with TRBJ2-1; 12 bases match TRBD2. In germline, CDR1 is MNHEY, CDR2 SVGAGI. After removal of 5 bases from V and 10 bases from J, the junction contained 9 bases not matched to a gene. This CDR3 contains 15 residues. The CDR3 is CASSPPGLAGAEQFF. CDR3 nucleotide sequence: TGTGCCAGCAGTCCCCCGGGACTAGCGGGCGCGGAGCAGTTCTTC.

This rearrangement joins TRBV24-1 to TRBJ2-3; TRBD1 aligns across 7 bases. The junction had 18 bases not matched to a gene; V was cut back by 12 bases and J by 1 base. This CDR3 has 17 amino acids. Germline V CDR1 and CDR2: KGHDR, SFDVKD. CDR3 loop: CARDADLPGQCTDTQYF. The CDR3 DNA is TGTGCCCGAGACGCCGATTTACCGGGACAGTGCACAGATACGCAGTATTTT.

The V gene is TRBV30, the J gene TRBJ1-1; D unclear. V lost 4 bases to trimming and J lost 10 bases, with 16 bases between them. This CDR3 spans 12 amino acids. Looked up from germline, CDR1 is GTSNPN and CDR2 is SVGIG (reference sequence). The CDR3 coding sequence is TGTGCCTGGATTCCCTCGGGTTTAGGAGCTTTCTTT. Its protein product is CAWIPSGLGAFF.

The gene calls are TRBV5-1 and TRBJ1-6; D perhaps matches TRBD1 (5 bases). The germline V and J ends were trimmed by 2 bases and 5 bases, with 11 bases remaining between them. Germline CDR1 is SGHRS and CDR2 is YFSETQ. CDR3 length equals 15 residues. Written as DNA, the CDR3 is TGCGCCAGCAGCTTTCTCGGACACAATAATTCACCCCTCCACTTT. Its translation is CASSFLGHNNSPLHF.

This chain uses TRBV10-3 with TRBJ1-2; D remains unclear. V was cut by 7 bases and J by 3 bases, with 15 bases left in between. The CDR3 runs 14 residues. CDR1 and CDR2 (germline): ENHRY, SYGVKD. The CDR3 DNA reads TGTGCCATCACCAGCTCCGGGAAGGACTATGGCTACACCTTC. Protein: CAITSSGKDYGYTF.

CDR3 nucleotides: TGTGCCAGCAGCTTAAATAGCTTTGGAGATACGCAGTATTTT. Translation gives CASSLNSFGDTQYF. The rearrangement links TRBV7-2 to TRBJ2-3; D call uncertain. This CDR3 is 14 amino acids long. V dropped 2 bases and J dropped 5 bases, with 11 bases sitting between them. CDR1 SGHTA and CDR2 FQGNSA come from the germline V gene.

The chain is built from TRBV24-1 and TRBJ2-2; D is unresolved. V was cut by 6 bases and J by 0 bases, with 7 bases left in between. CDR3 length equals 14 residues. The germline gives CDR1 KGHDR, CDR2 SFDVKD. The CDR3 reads CATSPAANTGELFF. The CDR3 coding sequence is TGTGCCACCAGTCCGGCGGCGAACACCGGGGAGCTGTTTTTT.

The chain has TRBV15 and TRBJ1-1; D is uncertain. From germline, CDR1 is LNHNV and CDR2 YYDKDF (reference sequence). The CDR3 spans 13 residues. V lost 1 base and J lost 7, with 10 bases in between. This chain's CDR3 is CATSRGGRDEAFF. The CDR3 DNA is TGTGCCACCAGCAGAGGAGGGCGAGATGAAGCTTTCTTT.

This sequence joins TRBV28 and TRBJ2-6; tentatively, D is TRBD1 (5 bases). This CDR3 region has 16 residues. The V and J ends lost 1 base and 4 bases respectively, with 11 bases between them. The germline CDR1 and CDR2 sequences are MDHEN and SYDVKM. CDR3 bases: TGTGCCAGCAGTTTATCAGGGTCATACGGGGCCAACGTCCTGACTTTC. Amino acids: CASSLSGSYGANVLTF.

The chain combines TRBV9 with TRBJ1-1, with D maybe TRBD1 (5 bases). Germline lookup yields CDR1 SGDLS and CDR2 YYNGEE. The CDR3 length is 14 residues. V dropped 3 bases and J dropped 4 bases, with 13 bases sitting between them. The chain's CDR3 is CASSGGSGGTEAFF. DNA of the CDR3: TGTGCCAGCAGCGGCGGCAGCGGGGGCACTGAAGCTTTCTTT.

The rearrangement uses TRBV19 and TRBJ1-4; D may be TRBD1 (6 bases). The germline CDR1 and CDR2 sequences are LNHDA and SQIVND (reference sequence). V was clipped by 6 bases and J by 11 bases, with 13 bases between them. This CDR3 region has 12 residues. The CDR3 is CASSGTHGKLFF. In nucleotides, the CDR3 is TGTGCCAGTAGCGGGACACATGGGAAACTGTTTTTT.

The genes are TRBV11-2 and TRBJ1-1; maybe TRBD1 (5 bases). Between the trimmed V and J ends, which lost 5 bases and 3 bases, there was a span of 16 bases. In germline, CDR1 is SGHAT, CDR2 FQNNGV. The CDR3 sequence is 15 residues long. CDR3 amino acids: CASSLTGGRHTEAFF. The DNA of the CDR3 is TGTGCCAGCAGCCTGACGGGGGGTCGGCACACTGAAGCTTTCTTT.

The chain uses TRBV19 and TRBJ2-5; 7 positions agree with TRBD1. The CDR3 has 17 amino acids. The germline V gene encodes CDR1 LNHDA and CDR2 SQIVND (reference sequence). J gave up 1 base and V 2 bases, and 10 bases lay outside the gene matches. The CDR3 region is CASSIRGPSTSQETQYF. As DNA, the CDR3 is TGTGCCAGTAGTATAAGGGGGCCCTCCACCTCCCAAGAGACCCAGTACTTC.

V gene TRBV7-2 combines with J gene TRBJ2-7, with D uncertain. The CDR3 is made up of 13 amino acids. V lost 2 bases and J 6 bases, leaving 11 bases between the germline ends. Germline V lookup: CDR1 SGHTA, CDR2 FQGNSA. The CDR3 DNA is TGTGCCAGCAGCTTACCTCCTAGTGGCGAGCAGTACTTC. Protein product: CASSLPPSGEQYF.

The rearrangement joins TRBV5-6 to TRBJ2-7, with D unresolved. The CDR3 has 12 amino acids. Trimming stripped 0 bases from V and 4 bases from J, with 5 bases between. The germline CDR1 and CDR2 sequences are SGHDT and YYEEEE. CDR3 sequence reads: CASSLDRYEQYF. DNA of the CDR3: TGTGCCAGCAGCTTGGACAGATACGAGCAGTACTTC. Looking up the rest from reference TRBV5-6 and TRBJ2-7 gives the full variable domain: DAGVTQSPTHLIKTRGQQVTLRCSPKSGHDTVSWYQQALGQGPQFIFQYYEEEERQRGNFPDRFSGHQFPNYSSELNVNALLLGDSALYLCASSLDRYEQYFGPGTRLTVT.

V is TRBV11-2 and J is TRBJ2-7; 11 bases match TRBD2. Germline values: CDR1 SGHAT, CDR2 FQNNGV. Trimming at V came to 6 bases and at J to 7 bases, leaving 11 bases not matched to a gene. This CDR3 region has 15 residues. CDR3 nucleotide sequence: TGTGCCAGCAGTCCCGGGACTAGCGGTCTCGGGGAGCAGTACTTC. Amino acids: CASSPGTSGLGEQYF. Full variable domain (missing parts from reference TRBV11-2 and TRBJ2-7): EAGVAQSPRYKIIEKRQSVAFWCNPISGHATLYWYQQILGQGPKLLIQFQNNGVVDDSQLPKDRFSAERLKGVDSTLKIQPAKLEDSAVYLCASSPGTSGLGEQYFGPGTRLTVT.

CDR3 sequence: CASSLWDSSYEQYF. As DNA, the CDR3 is TGTGCCAGCAGCTTATGGGACAGCTCCTACGAGCAGTACTTC. The chain links TRBV11-2 to TRBJ2-7; 7 nucleotides align to TRBD1. CDR1 and CDR2 from the germline V gene are SGHAT and FQNNGV. The CDR3 runs to 14 residues. The V segment lost 2 bases and the J segment 0 bases; nucleotides outside the gene matches: 1.

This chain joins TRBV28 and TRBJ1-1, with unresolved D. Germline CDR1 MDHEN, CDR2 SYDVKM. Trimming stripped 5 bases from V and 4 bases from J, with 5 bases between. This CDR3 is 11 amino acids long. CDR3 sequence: CASSLSTEAFF. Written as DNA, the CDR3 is TGTGCCAGCAGTCTCTCCACTGAAGCTTTCTTT.

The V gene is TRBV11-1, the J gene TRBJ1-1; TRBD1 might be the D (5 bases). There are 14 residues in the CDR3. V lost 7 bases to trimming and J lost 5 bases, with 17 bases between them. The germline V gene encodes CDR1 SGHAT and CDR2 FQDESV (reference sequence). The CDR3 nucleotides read TGTGCCAGCACTGGCCGGGGGGGGAGAACTGAAGCTTTCTTT. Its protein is CASTGRGGRTEAFF.